The present T cell receptor beta chain was sequenced within a study of tumor-infiltrating lymphocytes in localized non-small cell lung cancer. Study-wide points: Technical variation could not be separated from intratumor heterogeneity here. Higher tumor T cell infiltration than in uninvolved lung was supported by TCRbeta sequencing. T-cell fraction did not differ between immunotypes IM1 and IM2.

In the case of this clone: Its target is unknown.

Trimming shortened V by 4 bases and J by 0 bases, and 13 bases separated the two germline ends. Germline V CDR1 and CDR2: LGHNA, YNFKEQ. The length of the CDR3 is 15 residues. The repertoire was sequenced with immunoSEQ multiplex PCR; TCRdb's copy has only in-frame clones and lacks some. The top ten clones hold approximately 14% of a sample with over 10,000 clones, 74% of them seen once. The clonotype comes from a human donor with non-small cell lung cancer. The J gene is TRBJ2-7, the V gene TRBV4-2; D is possibly TRBD2 (5 bases). The source material was uninvolved lung tissue not adjacent to the tumor. The CDR3 region is CASSPTRIRSYEQYF. The CDR3, as DNA: TGTGCCAGCAGCCCAACTAGAATCCGCTCCTACGAGCAGTACTTC.